Presented here are 30 T cell receptor beta chains from one specimen sequenced in a study of OX40 agonist ivuxolimab in advanced cancers. Assay used: immunoSEQ multiplex PCR; TCRdb lists only in-frame clones, some missing. The top ten hold 9% to 10% of the sample, which has 75,000 to 95,000 clones, more than 80% seen once. The sample was CD4+ or CD8+ T cells sorted from blood, taken in a trial of the OX40 agonist ivuxolimab. Receptors originate from an adult with an advanced solid tumor such as melanoma, head and neck, liver or kidney cancer.

The chain combines TRBV5-4 with TRBJ2-1; D gene uncertain. Deletions cut 0 bases from V and 0 bases from J, with 13 bases between. The CDR3 length is 17 residues. Germline V gene data show CDR1 as SGHNT and CDR2 as YYREEE (reference sequence). The CDR3 DNA sequence: TGTGCCAGCAGCTTGGCCTCCTGGGCGAGCTCCTACAATGAGCAGTTCTTC. Amino acids: CASSLASWASSYNEQFF. The entire variable domain, with the rest obtained from reference TRBV5-4 and TRBJ2-1, is as follows: ETGVTQSPTHLIKTRGQQVTLRCSSQSGHNTVSWYQQALGQGPQFIFQYYREEENGRGNFPPRFSGLQFPNYSSELNVNALELDDSALYLCASSLASWASSYNEQFFGPGTRLTVL.

V and J are TRBV5-1 and TRBJ2-5; D gene ambiguous. The DNA matches TRBJ2-7 better at its end, which makes the J call doubtful. This CDR3 spans 13 amino acids. CDR1 is SGHRS, CDR2 YFSETQ, per germline. The CDR3 is CASSPLSSYEQYF. The CDR3 coding sequence is TGCGCCAGCAGCCCCCTCTCCTCCTACGAGCAGTACTTC.

This chain joins TRBV7-2 and TRBJ2-1; tentative D call: TRBD2 (5 bases). V was cut by 0 bases and J by 8 bases, with 14 bases left in between. The CDR3 is 15 amino acids. Germline V CDR1 and CDR2: SGHTA, FQGNSA. This chain's CDR3 is CASSLALLDGDEQFF. As DNA, the CDR3 is TGTGCCAGCAGCTTAGCCCTACTAGATGGCGATGAGCAGTTCTTC.

This sequence joins TRBV28 and TRBJ2-1; 7 bases match TRBD2. Germline values: CDR1 MDHEN, CDR2 SYDVKM. The length of the CDR3 is 15 residues. The trim removed 5 bases at V and 6 bases at J, leaving 10 bases unmatched. CDR3 region: CASSSGISIGNEQFF. The DNA of the CDR3 is TGTGCCAGCAGTAGCGGGATATCAATCGGCAATGAGCAGTTCTTC.

The chain carries TRBV5-1 and TRBJ1-1; D remains unclear. Germline CDR1 SGHRS, CDR2 YFSETQ. The V and J ends lost 4 bases and 5 bases respectively, with 15 bases between them. The CDR3 extends over 14 amino acids. CDR3 amino acids: CASSLDLGKTEAFF. In DNA, the CDR3 is TGCGCCAGCAGCCTTGATCTGGGCAAAACTGAAGCTTTCTTT.

CDR3 loop: CASSPISAGANVLTF. The CDR3 coding sequence is TGTGCCAGTAGTCCCATCAGCGCTGGGGCCAACGTCCTGACTTTC. The rearrangement joins TRBV19 to TRBJ2-6; D not certain. V was trimmed by 5 bases and J by 2 bases, leaving 10 bases between them. Germline CDR1 is LNHDA and CDR2 is SQIVND (reference sequence). The CDR3 is 15 residues long. Full variable domain (remainder filled in from reference TRBV19 and TRBJ2-6): DGGITQSPKYLFRKEGQNVTLSCEQNLNHDAMYWYRQDPGQGLRLIYYSQIVNDFQKGDIAEGYSVSREKKESFPLTVTSAQKNPTAFYLCASSPISAGANVLTFGAGSRLTVL.

The CDR3 DNA follows: TGTGCCAGCAGCTTAGGACAGAACAATGAGCAGTTCTTC. It translates to CASSLGQNNEQFF. The chain recombines TRBV7-8 with TRBJ2-1; D is perhaps TRBD1 (5 bases). Germline V lookup: CDR1 SGHVS, CDR2 FQNEAQ. CDR3 length: 13 amino acids. V was shortened by 1 base and J by 5 bases, with 6 bases between the two germline ends.

The chain has TRBV7-9 and TRBJ1-1; possibly TRBD1 for D (6 bases). This CDR3 comprises 14 residues. V was pared by 4 bases and J by 5 bases, with 14 bases between. The germline V gene has CDR1 SEHNR and CDR2 FQNEAQ (reference sequence). CDR3 residues: CASSSQGVETEAFF. CDR3 DNA sequence: TGTGCCAGCAGCTCACAGGGCGTAGAAACTGAAGCTTTCTTT.

This clone was observed a handful of times. This chain joins TRBV4-1 and TRBJ2-3, with 10 positions matching TRBD2. Germline V gene sequence: CDR1 MGHRA, CDR2 YSYEKL. This CDR3 spans 17 amino acids. Germline trimming cut 0 bases from V and 2 bases from J; bases unmatched to any gene: 5. For the CDR3, the DNA is TGCGCCAGCAGCCAAGATTTTAGCGGGAGGCCCACAGATACGCAGTATTTT. Protein sequence: CASSQDFSGRPTDTQYF.

This chain uses TRBV11-3 with TRBJ1-1; the D gene is possibly TRBD1 (5 bases). Trimming took 1 base from V and 5 from J, leaving 8 bases between them. The CDR3 runs 13 residues. Germline CDR1 is SGHNT and CDR2 is YENEEA. CDR3: CASSLVRETEAFF. The CDR3, as DNA: TGTGCCAGCAGCTTAGTCAGGGAGACTGAAGCTTTCTTT. Combining the CDR3 with reference TRBV11-3 and TRBJ1-1 gives the whole variable domain EAGVVQSPRYKIIEKKQPVAFWCNPISGHNTLYWYLQNLGQGPELLIRYENEEAVDDSQLPKDRFSAERLKGVDSTLKIQPAELGDSAVYLCASSLVRETEAFFGQGTRLTVV.

This chain connects TRBV6-1 to TRBJ1-1, with unresolved D. The ends were cut back, 1 base at V and 1 base at J, with 10 bases in the middle. This CDR3 is 15 amino acids long. The germline V gene encodes CDR1 MNHNS and CDR2 SASEGT. For the CDR3, the DNA is TGTGCCAGCAGTGAAGGATGGCGGGGGAACACTGAAGCTTTCTTT. Protein sequence: CASSEGWRGNTEAFF.

The chain combines TRBV29-1 with TRBJ1-2; D unclear. This CDR3 region has 14 residues. V lost 4 bases and J 6 bases, leaving 18 bases between the germline ends. Per the germline V gene, CDR1 is SQVTM and CDR2 is ANQGSEA. The CDR3: CSVAQRRLQDGYTF. CDR3 nucleotide sequence: TGCAGCGTTGCCCAGCGCAGGCTGCAAGATGGCTACACCTTC.

The chain uses TRBV2 and TRBJ2-3, with TRBD2 matching over 7 bases. V shed 5 bases and J 5 bases; nucleotides not matched to a gene: 13. The CDR3 loop spans 16 amino acids. Germline-derived CDR1 and CDR2 are SNHLY and FYNNEI. The CDR3: CASSLGLGMVGDTQYF. The CDR3 DNA reads TGTGCCAGCAGTTTAGGACTAGGAATGGTGGGAGATACGCAGTATTTT.

V is TRBV27 and J is TRBJ1-6, with a tentative D call TRBD1 (5 bases). Between the trimmed V and J ends, which lost 6 bases and 7 bases, there was a span of 13 bases. In germline, CDR1 is MNHEY, CDR2 SMNVEV (reference sequence). This CDR3 spans 14 amino acids. Here the CDR3 DNA reads TGTGCCAGCAGCAGGGCTATTGACAATTCACCCCTCCACTTT. The encoded protein is CASSRAIDNSPLHF.

Points on this clone: One end of the junction is discordant with germline, which a read error may explain. The V call is TRBV30, the J call TRBJ2-7; a weak D match, TRBD2 (5 bases). This CDR3 contains 11 residues. Germline-derived CDR1 and CDR2 are GTSNPN and SVGIG (reference sequence). DNA of the CDR3: TGTGCCTGGATAGGTGAAGCGGCTACATCCTTC. Translation gives CAWIGEAATSF.

The V call is TRBV6-5, the J call TRBJ1-4; tentative D call: TRBD1 (5 bases). The CDR3 is 15 amino acids. Germline V CDR1 and CDR2: MNHEY, SVGAGI. Trimming pared 0 bases from V and 5 bases from J, leaving 10 bases between. CDR3 DNA: TGTGCCAGCAGTTACTCGTGGGGGGACAATGAAAAACTGTTTTTT. Translation gives CASSYSWGDNEKLFF.

The CDR3 DNA sequence: TGTGCCAGCAGCCGGGACAGGGGGACCGAGCAGTACTTC. As protein: CASSRDRGTEQYF. The chain uses TRBV7-9 and TRBJ2-7; the match to TRBD1 covers 11 bases. V gave up 5 bases and J gave up 6 bases; unmatched junction bases: 3. This CDR3 contains 13 residues. The germline gives CDR1 SEHNR, CDR2 FQNEAQ (reference sequence).

This chain joins TRBV6-1 and TRBJ2-7; possible D gene TRBD1, 6 bases. In germline, CDR1 is MNHNS, CDR2 SASEGT. V was trimmed by 6 bases and J by 0 bases, leaving 12 bases between them. The CDR3 runs to 14 residues. The chain's CDR3 is CASREQGISYEQYF. The CDR3 coding sequence is TGTGCCAGCAGAGAACAGGGCATCTCCTACGAGCAGTACTTC.

A few counts support this clone. V gene TRBV11-3 combines with J gene TRBJ2-3, with D tentatively TRBD2 (6 bases). This CDR3 contains 16 residues. CDR1 is SGHNT and CDR2 is YENEEA in the germline V gene. V gave up 4 bases and J gave up 6 bases, with 20 bases separating them. This CDR3 reads CASSSSGSLATDTQYF. CDR3 sequence (DNA): TGTGCCAGCAGCTCTTCCGGGAGCCTCGCCACGGATACGCAGTATTTT. The full variable domain, with the rest looked up from reference TRBV11-3 and TRBJ2-3, is EAGVVQSPRYKIIEKKQPVAFWCNPISGHNTLYWYLQNLGQGPELLIRYENEEAVDDSQLPKDRFSAERLKGVDSTLKIQPAELGDSAVYLCASSSSGSLATDTQYFGPGTRLTVL.

The chain recombines TRBV4-1 with TRBJ1-4; D gene ambiguous. The CDR3 sequence is 16 residues long. V was trimmed by 0 bases and J by 4 bases, leaving 12 bases between them. Germline lookup yields CDR1 MGHRA and CDR2 YSYEKL. CDR3 sequence reads: CASSQDRVSVNEKLFF. CDR3 bases: TGCGCCAGCAGCCAAGACCGGGTGTCCGTTAATGAAAAACTGTTTTTT.

The chain combines TRBV18 with TRBJ1-1, with 8 bases fitting TRBD1. J gave up 2 bases and V 2 bases, and 7 bases lay outside the gene matches. CDR1 and CDR2 (germline): KGHSH, LQKENI. This CDR3 has 16 residues. Here the CDR3 DNA reads TGTGCCAGCTCACCAATTACCGGGACAGGCAACACTGAAGCTTTCTTT. Encoded protein: CASSPITGTGNTEAFF.

The rearrangement uses TRBV27 and TRBJ2-1, with TRBD2 identical over 7 bases. The CDR3 extends over 16 amino acids. V lost 6 bases and J lost 2; bases outside the gene matches: 10. Germline values: CDR1 MNHEY, CDR2 SMNVEV (reference sequence). The CDR3 protein is CASRSLGGGTYNEQFF. CDR3 in DNA: TGTGCCAGCAGGTCCCTTGGCGGGGGTACCTACAATGAGCAGTTCTTC.

The genes are TRBV6-5 and TRBJ1-3; no firm D call. V was pared by 3 bases and J by 0 bases, with 12 bases between. Per the germline V gene, CDR1 is MNHEY and CDR2 is SVGAGI. This CDR3 contains 16 residues. The CDR3 region is CASSYSPALSGNTIYF. As DNA, the CDR3 is TGTGCCAGCAGTTATTCCCCGGCCCTCTCTGGAAACACCATATATTTT.

The rearrangement joins TRBV9 to TRBJ2-2; D gene ambiguous. Trimming removed 0 bases from V and 6 bases from J, with 6 bases in between. The CDR3 loop spans 13 amino acids. Looked up from germline, CDR1 is SGDLS and CDR2 is YYNGEE. CDR3 amino acids: CASSVDWAGELFF. Here the CDR3 DNA reads TGTGCCAGCAGCGTAGACTGGGCCGGGGAGCTGTTTTTT.

The J gene is TRBJ1-3, the V gene TRBV5-6, with D unclear. This CDR3 contains 13 residues. The V end was cut by 0 bases, the J end by 4 bases, with 5 bases between. The germline V gene encodes CDR1 SGHDT and CDR2 YYEEEE. For the CDR3, the DNA is TGTGCCAGCAGCTTGGTATCCGGAAACACCATATATTTT. Its translation is CASSLVSGNTIYF.

This clone occurred once. The chain carries TRBV6-6 and TRBJ2-5, with D maybe TRBD2 (6 bases). Trimming shortened V by 6 bases and J by 5 bases, and 16 bases separated the two germline ends. This CDR3 has 14 residues. Germline lookup yields CDR1 MNHNY and CDR2 SVGAGI (reference sequence). CDR3 nucleotide sequence: TGTGCCAGCAGGGTATCGGGACTCAGCGAGACCCAGTACTTC. Residues: CASRVSGLSETQYF.

This clone has just one count. The J gene is TRBJ1-1, the V gene TRBV10-3, with 7 bases fitting TRBD1. Germline V gives CDR1 ENHRY, CDR2 SYGVKD. The CDR3 contains 13 residues. Trimming removed 6 bases from V and 4 bases from J; junction bases left unmatched: 5. This chain's CDR3 is CAISSQGSTEAFF. The CDR3 nucleotides are TGTGCCATCAGCTCACAGGGGAGCACTGAAGCTTTCTTT.

The chain couples TRBV7-8 to TRBJ2-1; D may be TRBD1 (6 bases). V was shortened by 5 bases and J by 0 bases, with 26 bases between the two germline ends. The CDR3 has 20 residues. Germline lookup yields CDR1 SGHVS and CDR2 FQNEAQ. CDR3 bases: TGTGCCAGCAGCGTGGAGGTGTGGCAGGGGCCATTCTCCTCCTACAATGAGCAGTTCTTC. It yields the protein CASSVEVWQGPFSSYNEQFF.

This chain links TRBV6-6 with TRBJ1-6, with D perhaps TRBD1 (5 bases). Trimming shortened V by 8 bases and J by 7 bases, and 12 bases separated the two germline ends. The CDR3 totals 13 residues. The V gene's germline CDR1 is MNHNY and CDR2 SVGAGI (reference sequence). CDR3: CASWGRANSPLHF. The DNA of the CDR3 is TGTGCCAGCTGGGGCAGGGCGAATTCACCCCTCCACTTT.

The CDR3 bases are TGTGCCAGCTCACCACTCGGACAGGGAGGCGATGAAGCTTTCTTT. As protein: CASSPLGQGGDEAFF. The chain has TRBV18 and TRBJ1-1, with 8 bases matching TRBD1. V lost 1 base, J lost 7 bases, and 8 bases stayed unmatched. In germline, CDR1 is KGHSH, CDR2 LQKENI. There are 15 residues in the CDR3.